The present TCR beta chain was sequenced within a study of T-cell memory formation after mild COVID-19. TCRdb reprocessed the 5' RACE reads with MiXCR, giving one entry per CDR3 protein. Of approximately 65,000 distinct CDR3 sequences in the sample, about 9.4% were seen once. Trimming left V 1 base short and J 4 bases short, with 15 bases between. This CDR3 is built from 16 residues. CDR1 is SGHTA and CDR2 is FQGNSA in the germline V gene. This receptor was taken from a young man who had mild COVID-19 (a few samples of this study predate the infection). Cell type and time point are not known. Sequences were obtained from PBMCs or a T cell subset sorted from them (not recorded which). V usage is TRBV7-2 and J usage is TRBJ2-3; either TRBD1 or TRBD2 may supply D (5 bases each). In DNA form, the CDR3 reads TGTGCCAGCAGCTTAGGATTGGGGGAGTTAGCAGATACGCAGTATTTT. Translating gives CASSLGLGELADTQYF.